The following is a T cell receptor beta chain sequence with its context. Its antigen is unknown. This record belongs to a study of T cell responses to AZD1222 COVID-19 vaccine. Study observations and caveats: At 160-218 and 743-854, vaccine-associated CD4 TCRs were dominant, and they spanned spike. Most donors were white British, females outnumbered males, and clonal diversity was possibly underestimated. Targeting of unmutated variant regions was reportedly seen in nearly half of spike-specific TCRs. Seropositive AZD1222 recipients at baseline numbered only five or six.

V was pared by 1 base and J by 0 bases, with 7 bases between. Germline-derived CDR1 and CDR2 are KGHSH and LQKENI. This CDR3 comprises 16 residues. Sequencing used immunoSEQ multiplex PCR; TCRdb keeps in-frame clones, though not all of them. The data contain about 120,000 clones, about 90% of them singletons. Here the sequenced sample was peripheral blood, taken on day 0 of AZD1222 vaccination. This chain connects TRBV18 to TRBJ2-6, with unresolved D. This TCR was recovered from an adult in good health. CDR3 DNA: TGTGCCAGCTCACCACGACAAACCTCTGGGGCCAACGTCCTGACTTTC. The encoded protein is CASSPRQTSGANVLTF.